The 16 T cell receptor beta chains below all came from one sample that was sequenced in a study of Ad26.COV2.S vaccination and SARS-CoV-2 variants. The sample's treatment: 19 received Ad26.COV2.S at low or high dose, single or two shots; a few received placebo; per-sample allocation not given. Sample collection was performed on day 63 after the first vaccine or placebo injection. Clones were read by immunoSEQ multiplex PCR, and TCRdb kept only the in-frame ones, dropping some. The repertoire includes over 200,000 clones, 85% to 90% of them detected once, and around 10% sits in the top ten. The material sequenced was peripheral blood, taken in a trial of Ad26.COV2.S vaccine versus placebo. The receptors shown here come from a person between 18 and 65 years old who received the Ad26.COV2.S COVID-19 vaccine or a placebo.

The J gene is TRBJ1-1, the V gene TRBV4-2, with a tentative D call TRBD1 (6 bases). In germline, CDR1 is LGHNA, CDR2 YNFKEQ. The germline V and J ends were trimmed by 0 bases and 4 bases, with 12 bases remaining between them. CDR3 length equals 15 residues. Here the CDR3 reads CASSQDWRGITEAFF. In DNA form, the CDR3 reads TGTGCCAGCAGCCAAGATTGGAGGGGGATCACTGAAGCTTTCTTT.

The V call is TRBV27, the J call TRBJ1-6; the D is unclear. The CDR3 length is 16 residues. The V gene lost 3 bases and the J gene lost 6 bases, with 15 bases spanning the gap. From germline, CDR1 is MNHEY and CDR2 SMNVEV (reference sequence). The CDR3 is CASSFASHSINSPLHF. CDR3 in DNA: TGTGCCAGCAGTTTCGCCAGCCACTCGATTAATTCACCCCTCCACTTT.

The chain recombines TRBV18 with TRBJ2-1; 7 bases map to TRBD2. From germline, CDR1 is KGHSH and CDR2 LQKENI. The CDR3 extends over 19 amino acids. J was trimmed by 10 bases and V by 0 bases; bases with no gene match: 21. CDR3: CASSPPRPSAPGLLNEQFF. Written as DNA, the CDR3 is TGTGCCAGCTCACCACCCAGGCCGTCGGCTCCGGGACTACTGAACGAGCAGTTCTTC.

V usage is TRBV30 and J usage is TRBJ1-1; tentatively, D is TRBD1 (6 bases). Germline V gives CDR1 GTSNPN, CDR2 SVGIG (reference sequence). The V gene lost 0 bases and the J gene lost 0 bases, with 14 bases spanning the gap. CDR3 length equals 16 residues. The CDR3 DNA reads TGTGCCTGGAGTGTGAGTATGAGGGACATGAACACTGAAGCTTTCTTT. This codes for CAWSVSMRDMNTEAFF.

In this sample, this clone turned up once. This chain links TRBV7-2 with TRBJ2-3, with 14 bases identical to TRBD2. J was trimmed by 1 base and V by 2 bases; bases with no gene match: 5. This CDR3 comprises 18 residues. From germline, CDR1 is SGHTA and CDR2 FQGNSA. CDR3 sequence: CASSLRTSGGPRTDTQYF. Here the CDR3 DNA reads TGTGCCAGCAGCTTACGGACTAGCGGGGGGCCTCGCACAGATACGCAGTATTTT.

V gene TRBV5-1 combines with J gene TRBJ1-1, with D possibly TRBD1 on 6 matching bases. Trimming shortened V by 0 bases and J by 1 base, and 13 bases separated the two germline ends. The germline CDR1 and CDR2 sequences are SGHRS and YFSETQ. The CDR3 sequence is 16 residues long. The CDR3 sequence is CASSLGNGRGNTEAFF. The CDR3 nucleotides are TGCGCCAGCAGCTTGGGTAACGGCAGGGGGAACACTGAAGCTTTCTTT.

The sample holds one count of this clone. V is TRBV10-3 and J is TRBJ1-3; D unresolved. Looked up from germline, CDR1 is ENHRY and CDR2 is SYGVKD. The CDR3 contains 14 residues. The V end lost 2 bases, the J end lost 0 bases, and 5 bases lay between the germline ends. CDR3 residues: CAISEDTSGNTIYF. CDR3 nucleotides: TGTGCCATCAGTGAGGACACCTCTGGAAACACCATATATTTT.

J is TRBJ2-7 and V is TRBV6-7; 9 positions match TRBD1. TRBV6-7 is annotated as an ORF whose role is uncertain. After removal of 6 bases from V and 2 bases from J, the junction contained 11 bases not matched to a gene. This CDR3 contains 16 residues. The CDR3 protein is CASRTTGGEVAYEQYF. The CDR3 coding sequence is TGTGCCAGCAGAACTACAGGGGGCGAGGTCGCCTACGAGCAGTACTTC.

The CDR3 sequence is CASSLGEVSGRYEQYF. As DNA, the CDR3 is TGTGCCAGCAGCTTGGGCGAGGTCTCAGGGCGCTACGAGCAGTACTTC. The chain has TRBV5-5 and TRBJ2-7; D is possibly TRBD1 (5 bases). The V and J ends lost 0 bases and 3 bases respectively, with 16 bases between them. Germline V gene sequence: CDR1 SGHKS, CDR2 YYEKEE (reference sequence). CDR3 length: 16 residues. The whole variable domain, remainder taken from reference TRBV5-5 and TRBJ2-7, is DAGVTQSPTHLIKTRGQQVTLRCSPISGHKSVSWYQQVLGQGPQFIFQYYEKEERGRGNFPDRFSARQFPNYSSELNVNALLLGDSALYLCASSLGEVSGRYEQYFGPGTRLTVT.

The chain recombines TRBV13 with TRBJ2-3; D gene unclear. Germline loops: CDR1 PRHDT, CDR2 FYEKMQ (reference sequence). This CDR3 has 15 amino acids. Between the trimmed V and J ends, which lost 0 bases and 6 bases, there was a span of 13 bases. The CDR3 bases are TGTGCCAGCAGCTTAGGCTTGACGACGCGGGATACGCAGTATTTT. It is translated as CASSLGLTTRDTQYF.

This clone was counted a single time. This chain links TRBV29-1 with TRBJ1-1; the D is unclear. Looked up from germline, CDR1 is SQVTM and CDR2 is ANQGSEA. CDR3 length: 11 amino acids. The germline V and J ends were trimmed by 3 bases and 1 base, with 3 bases remaining between them. The CDR3 bases are TGCAGCGTTGAGAGGAACACTGAAGCTTTCTTT. Encoded protein: CSVERNTEAFF.

V usage is TRBV10-1 and J usage is TRBJ2-3; D assignment may be TRBD1 or TRBD2 (6 bases each). The CDR3 is 16 amino acids. Trimming cost V 0 bases and J 5 bases, with 15 bases left between them. The germline gives CDR1 WNHNN, CDR2 SYGVQD (reference sequence). The CDR3 DNA sequence: TGCGCCAGCAGTGAGTCGCGGACGGGGGCGGGAGATACGCAGTATTTT. It specifies CASSESRTGAGDTQYF.

The J gene is TRBJ2-1, the V gene TRBV19; 8 bases match TRBD1. The CDR3 is 13 amino acids. Losses at the gene ends were 7 bases for V and 8 bases for J; bases not matched to a gene: 7. Germline V gene data show CDR1 as LNHDA and CDR2 as SQIVND (reference sequence). For the CDR3, the DNA is TGTGCCAGTAAATCGGACAGGGTCGATGAGCAGTTCTTC. It translates to CASKSDRVDEQFF.

The V gene is TRBV24-1, the J gene TRBJ1-1; D not resolved. CDR1 and CDR2 (germline): KGHDR, SFDVKD. This CDR3 contains 12 residues. V was clipped by 7 bases and J by 0 bases, with 5 bases between them. CDR3 in amino acids: CATRGLNTEAFF. CDR3 sequence (DNA): TGTGCCACCAGAGGCCTGAACACTGAAGCTTTCTTT.

The rearrangement links TRBV30 to TRBJ1-2; no firm D call. CDR1 is GTSNPN and CDR2 is SVGIG in the germline V gene (reference sequence). This CDR3 contains 11 residues. The CDR3 DNA is TGTGTTTCGAACAGCAACTATGGCTACACCTTC. Translation: CVSNSNYGYTF.

The chain uses TRBV20-1 and TRBJ1-1; D may be TRBD1 (5 bases). The CDR3 length is 11 residues. Trimming shortened V by 7 bases and J by 6 bases, and 12 bases separated the two germline ends. CDR1 is DFQATT and CDR2 is SNEGSKA in the germline V gene (reference sequence). CDR3 DNA: TGCAGTGTCCTGGGGGGGGCTGAAGCTTTCTTT. It translates to CSVLGGAEAFF.